This T cell receptor beta chain appears in the sequencing data of a study of blood T cell repertoires in COVID-19. Generated by immunoSEQ multiplex PCR, the TCRdb table keeps only in-frame clones and is missing some. The sample shows about 200,000 clones, 94% of them seen only once. Trimming left V 0 bases short and J 4 bases short, with 9 bases between. Germline assignment: CDR1 GTSNPN and CDR2 SVGIG (reference sequence). This CDR3 contains 14 residues. This clonotype originated in a man younger than 45 with COVID-19, enrolled during active disease. J is TRBJ1-4 and V is TRBV30; D call uncertain. The sequencing input was peripheral blood. CDR3 nucleotide sequence: TGTGCCTGGAGTGTTGTTCAATTTAATGAAAAACTGTTTTTT. Translation gives CAWSVVQFNEKLFF.